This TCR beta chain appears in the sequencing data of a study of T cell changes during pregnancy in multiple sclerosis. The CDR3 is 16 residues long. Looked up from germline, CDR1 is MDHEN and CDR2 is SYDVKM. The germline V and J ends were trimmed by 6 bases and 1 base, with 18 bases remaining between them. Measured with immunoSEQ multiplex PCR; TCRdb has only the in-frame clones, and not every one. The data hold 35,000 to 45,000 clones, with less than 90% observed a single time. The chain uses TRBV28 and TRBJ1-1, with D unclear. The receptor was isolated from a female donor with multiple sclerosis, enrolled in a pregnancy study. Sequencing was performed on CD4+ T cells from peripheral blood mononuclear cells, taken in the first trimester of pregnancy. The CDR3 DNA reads TGTGCCAGCAGCAAACCGTCGAGTCCCGGGAACACTGAAGCTTTCTTT. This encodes CASSKPSSPGNTEAFF.